Below, 27 T cell receptor beta chains from the same sample are listed, as sequenced in a study of control samples from healthy donors and cancer patients. The method was immunoSEQ multiplex PCR; TCRdb's version includes in-frame clones alone and lacks a portion of them. The sample lists 13,000 or so clones, roughly 90% seen once, with around 2.8% in the top ten. What was sequenced was formalin-fixed, paraffin-embedded tissue. Receptors were obtained from a male donor with melanoma.

J is TRBJ2-5 and V is TRBV27; 10 nucleotides line up with TRBD2. From germline, CDR1 is MNHEY and CDR2 SMNVEV (reference sequence). The CDR3 totals 15 residues. V shed 2 bases and J 3 bases; nucleotides not matched to a gene: 3. The CDR3 loop reads CASSLSSGRKETQYF. The DNA of the CDR3 is TGTGCCAGCAGTTTAAGTAGCGGGAGGAAAGAGACCCAGTACTTC.

The chain links TRBV13 to TRBJ2-5; TRBD2 matches at 13 bases. J lost 2 bases, V lost 5 bases, and 5 bases had no gene match. Germline V lookup: CDR1 PRHDT, CDR2 FYEKMQ (reference sequence). The CDR3 runs to 16 residues. This CDR3 reads CASSPGLAGVQETQYF. The DNA for the CDR3 is TGTGCCAGCAGCCCCGGACTAGCGGGAGTTCAAGAGACCCAGTACTTC. Using reference TRBV13 and TRBJ2-5 for the parts outside the CDR3, the full variable domain is AAGVIQSPRHLIKEKRETATLKCYPIPRHDTVYWYQQGPGQDPQFLISFYEKMQSDKGSIPDRFSAQQFSDYHSELNMSSLELGDSALYFCASSPGLAGVQETQYFGPGTRLLVL.

In nucleotides, the CDR3 is TGTGCCATCAGATCAGACAGGGCCAAAAACATTCAGTACTTC. This sequence encodes CAIRSDRAKNIQYF. V gene TRBV10-3 combines with J gene TRBJ2-4; D may be TRBD1 (6 bases). The germline V and J ends were trimmed by 6 bases and 1 base, with 10 bases remaining between them. CDR1 and CDR2 from the germline V gene are ENHRY and SYGVKD. The CDR3 loop spans 14 amino acids.

DNA of the CDR3: TGTGCCAGCAGGACAGGCCTAGCCCACACTGAAGCTTTCTTT. This codes for CASRTGLAHTEAFF. The chain carries TRBV6-6 and TRBJ1-1; possibly TRBD1 for D (6 bases). The V gene lost 6 bases and the J gene lost 3 bases, with 14 bases spanning the gap. The CDR3 consists of 14 residues. Germline CDR1 and CDR2: MNHNY and SVGAGI (reference sequence).

The rearrangement joins TRBV5-5 to TRBJ2-4; tentatively, D is TRBD1 (6 bases). The ends were cut back, 4 bases at V and 1 base at J, with 15 bases in the middle. This CDR3 region has 16 residues. Germline CDR1 SGHKS, CDR2 YYEKEE (reference sequence). The CDR3: CASSLQGLTAKNIQYF. The CDR3 coding sequence is TGTGCCAGCAGCCTTCAGGGGCTGACGGCCAAAAACATTCAGTACTTC.

The V gene is TRBV5-1, the J gene TRBJ1-3; weak D call: TRBD1 (5 bases). The V gene lost 0 bases and the J gene lost 0 bases, with 10 bases spanning the gap. Germline CDR1 is SGHRS and CDR2 is YFSETQ. The CDR3 extends over 16 amino acids. The CDR3 region is CASSLAQGSSGNTIYF. CDR3 bases: TGCGCCAGCAGCTTGGCCCAGGGCAGCTCTGGAAACACCATATATTTT.

The CDR3 loop reads CASSFGLAGGGQETQYF. Here the CDR3 DNA reads TGTGCCAGCAGCTTCGGACTAGCGGGAGGGGGACAAGAGACCCAGTACTTC. The V call is TRBV11-3, the J call TRBJ2-5, with 15 bases matching TRBD2. This CDR3 spans 17 amino acids. With 3 bases clipped from V and 2 bases from J, the junction kept 4 bases outside the gene matches. In germline, CDR1 is SGHNT, CDR2 YENEEA. The variable domain in full, with the rest retrieved from reference TRBV11-3 and TRBJ2-5, is EAGVVQSPRYKIIEKKQPVAFWCNPISGHNTLYWYLQNLGQGPELLIRYENEEAVDDSQLPKDRFSAERLKGVDSTLKIQPAELGDSAVYLCASSFGLAGGGQETQYFGPGTRLLVL.

The chain employs TRBV10-3 and TRBJ2-1, with D hard to call. CDR3 length equals 15 residues. V lost 8 bases to trimming and J lost 6 bases, with 20 bases between them. Germline values: CDR1 ENHRY, CDR2 SYGVKD. The CDR3 protein is CAIAPAVGRVNEQFF. The CDR3 DNA reads TGTGCCATCGCCCCCGCGGTGGGTAGGGTCAATGAGCAGTTCTTC.

V and J are TRBV2 and TRBJ2-1, with 8 positions matching TRBD2. This CDR3 is 16 amino acids long. The trim removed 7 bases at V and 6 bases at J, leaving 14 bases unmatched. The germline CDR1 and CDR2 sequences are SNHLY and FYNNEI. Here the CDR3 DNA reads TGTGCCAGCACCCCTACGGGAGCGGGAGCTGGCAATGAGCAGTTCTTC. It translates to CASTPTGAGAGNEQFF.

J is TRBJ2-3 and V is TRBV11-3; D not certain. Looked up from germline, CDR1 is SGHNT and CDR2 is YENEEA. Trimming removed 8 bases at V and 4 bases at J, with 16 bases between. This CDR3 is built from 14 residues. CDR3 DNA: TGTGCCAGCCCCCCCATCGGTCGGGCAGATACGCAGTATTTT. Amino acid sequence: CASPPIGRADTQYF. The whole variable domain, filled in from reference TRBV11-3 and TRBJ2-3, reads EAGVVQSPRYKIIEKKQPVAFWCNPISGHNTLYWYLQNLGQGPELLIRYENEEAVDDSQLPKDRFSAERLKGVDSTLKIQPAELGDSAVYLCASPPIGRADTQYFGPGTRLTVL.

The CDR3 region has the DNA TGCGCCAGCAGTTCAGCCCCGGGTATGAACACTGAAGCTTTCTTT. Protein: CASSSAPGMNTEAFF. J is TRBJ1-1 and V is TRBV4-3; D unclear. The CDR3 is made up of 15 amino acids. Trimming pared 6 bases from V and 0 bases from J, leaving 14 bases between. Germline V gene sequence: CDR1 LGHNA, CDR2 YSLEER.

In DNA, the CDR3 is TGTGCCAGCAGCTTAACTAGGGGGACCTTGGCACCCAATGAGCAGTTCTTC. Translating it yields CASSLTRGTLAPNEQFF. The chain uses TRBV7-9 and TRBJ2-1; tentatively, D is TRBD1 (6 bases). The CDR3 is made up of 17 amino acids. Germline V gene lookup returns CDR1 SEHNR and CDR2 FQNEAQ (reference sequence). The V end lost 2 bases, the J end lost 6 bases, and 20 bases lay between the germline ends.

The chain links TRBV6-6 to TRBJ2-7, with TRBD1 matching over 8 bases. Germline CDR1 and CDR2: MNHNY and SVGAGI (reference sequence). This CDR3 comprises 13 residues. V trimming: 4 bases; J trimming: 6 bases; junction bases outside the gene matches: 5. CDR3 protein: CASSFTGTGEQYV. CDR3 nucleotides: TGTGCCAGCAGTTTTACCGGGACAGGCGAGCAGTACGTC.

CDR3 coding DNA: TGTGCCAGCAGCCGGGAGGACGAGCAGTACTTC. It is translated as CASSREDEQYF. The chain recombines TRBV25-1 with TRBJ2-7, with TRBD2 identical over 7 bases. CDR3 length: 11 residues. Germline V CDR1 and CDR2: MGHDK, SYGVNS. V lost 6 bases, J lost 5 bases, and 1 base stayed unmatched.

This rearrangement joins TRBV6-5 to TRBJ1-6; no firm D call. Germline CDR1 is MNHEY and CDR2 is SVGAGI. Trimming took off 4 bases at V and 6 bases at J, with 7 bases between the two ends. This CDR3 is built from 13 residues. The CDR3 DNA reads as TGTGCCAGCAGTTGGACCGGTAATTCACCCCTCCACTTT. Translation: CASSWTGNSPLHF.

V gene TRBV27 combines with J gene TRBJ2-1; 7 bases are a match to TRBD2. Germline values: CDR1 MNHEY, CDR2 SMNVEV (reference sequence). V lost 8 bases to trimming and J lost 16 bases; unmatched junction nucleotides: 20. The CDR3 runs 14 residues. CDR3 loop: CASPQPLAELQSFF. The CDR3, as DNA: TGTGCCAGCCCGCAACCCCTAGCGGAGCTACAAAGTTTCTTC.

This chain connects TRBV5-6 to TRBJ1-1; the D gene is possibly TRBD1 (6 bases). The germline gives CDR1 SGHDT, CDR2 YYEEEE. With 0 bases removed from V and 11 bases from J, the gap between germline ends came to 11 bases. This CDR3 is built from 12 residues. CDR3 nucleotides: TGTGCCAGCAGCTTGGGCGACAGGTCGGCTTTCTTT. The encoded protein is CASSLGDRSAFF. The complete variable domain, with remaining parts taken from reference TRBV5-6 and TRBJ1-1, reads DAGVTQSPTHLIKTRGQQVTLRCSPKSGHDTVSWYQQALGQGPQFIFQYYEEEERQRGNFPDRFSGHQFPNYSSELNVNALLLGDSALYLCASSLGDRSAFFGQGTRLTVV.

The chain couples TRBV10-3 to TRBJ1-3; 7 bases align to TRBD1. CDR1 and CDR2 from the germline V gene are ENHRY and SYGVKD. This CDR3 has 14 residues. J lost 3 bases, V lost 11 bases, and 10 bases had no gene match. DNA for the CDR3: TGTGCCTCGGAACAGGGGATCCTTGGAAACACCATATATTTT. Its protein product is CASEQGILGNTIYF.

This clone was detected once. This chain uses TRBV30 with TRBJ2-1, with 7 bases identical to TRBD2. Germline CDR1 GTSNPN, CDR2 SVGIG (reference sequence). The CDR3 extends over 12 amino acids. V lost 3 bases to trimming and J lost 9 bases; unmatched junction nucleotides: 5. CDR3 DNA: TGTGCCTGGAGGTCCCCGGGGGGTGAGCAGTTCTTC. Protein product: CAWRSPGGEQFF. Together with reference TRBV30 and TRBJ2-1, the CDR3 gives the full variable domain: SQTIHQWPATLVQPVGSPLSLECTVEGTSNPNLYWYRQAAGRGLQLLFYSVGIGQISSEVPQNLSASRPQDRQFILSSKKLLLSDSGFYLCAWRSPGGEQFFGPGTRLTVL.

The chain joins TRBV9 to TRBJ2-7; D is undetermined. Trimming cost V 3 bases and J 1 base, with 14 bases left between them. CDR1 and CDR2 from the germline V gene are SGDLS and YYNGEE. The CDR3 loop spans 15 amino acids. CDR3: CASSETGDWSYEQYF. In nucleotides, the CDR3 is TGTGCCAGCAGCGAGACTGGTGACTGGTCCTACGAGCAGTACTTC.

The V call is TRBV3-1 (or the pseudogene TRBV3-2), the J call TRBJ1-3; D is ambiguous. Germline CDR1 and CDR2: LGHDT and YNNKEL (reference sequence). This CDR3 contains 14 residues. Trimming cost V 6 bases and J 0 bases, with 9 bases left between them. CDR3 DNA sequence: TGTGCCAGCAGTCTGATCCGCTCTGGAAACACCATATATTTT. This encodes CASSLIRSGNTIYF.

The chain has TRBV6-2 or TRBV6-3 and TRBJ2-2, with 8 bases fitting TRBD2. The J segment lost 5 bases and the V segment lost 5 bases, leaving 4 bases of the junction unmatched. The CDR3 is 14 amino acids. Germline loops: CDR1 MNHEY, CDR2 SVGEGT. The CDR3 region has the DNA TGTGCCAGCAGTACGGGAGGGGAGACCGGGGAGCTGTTTTTT. This codes for CASSTGGETGELFF.

The J gene is TRBJ2-2, the V gene TRBV2; 13 bases agree with TRBD2. V was pared by 8 bases and J by 5 bases, with 2 bases of the junction left unmatched. Per the germline V gene, CDR1 is SNHLY and CDR2 is FYNNEI. The CDR3 runs to 14 residues. The CDR3 DNA sequence: TGTGCCAGCCGGGGACTAGCGGGGACCGGGGAGCTGTTTTTT. Protein: CASRGLAGTGELFF.

This chain joins TRBV19 and TRBJ1-1; 8 bases fit TRBD1. The CDR3 is 18 residues long. Trimming removed 1 base from V and 7 bases from J; junction bases left unmatched: 17. Germline values: CDR1 LNHDA, CDR2 SQIVND (reference sequence). CDR3 sequence (DNA): TGTGCCAGTAGTATAGGGTATCCACAGACAGGGGCACCAAGTGAAGCTTTCTTT. Residues: CASSIGYPQTGAPSEAFF.

V usage is TRBV19 and J usage is TRBJ2-1, with TRBD2 matching 9 bases. Germline loops: CDR1 LNHDA, CDR2 SQIVND (reference sequence). V dropped 5 bases and J dropped 5; count of bases not matched to a gene: 10. CDR3 size: 16 residues. The CDR3 sequence is CASSWYSGSTNNEQFF. In nucleotides, the CDR3 is TGTGCCAGTAGTTGGTATAGCGGGAGTACCAACAATGAGCAGTTCTTC.

The rearrangement links TRBV30 to TRBJ2-7; TRBD2 is a possible D gene (6 bases). From germline, CDR1 is GTSNPN and CDR2 SVGIG (reference sequence). V was clipped by 2 bases and J by 3 bases, with 8 bases between them. This CDR3 region has 12 residues. The chain's CDR3 is CAWSRGNYEQYF. Here the CDR3 DNA reads TGTGCCTGGAGTCGGGGGAACTACGAGCAGTACTTC. Using reference TRBV30 and TRBJ2-7 for the parts outside the CDR3, the full variable domain is SQTIHQWPATLVQPVGSPLSLECTVEGTSNPNLYWYRQAAGRGLQLLFYSVGIGQISSEVPQNLSASRPQDRQFILSSKKLLLSDSGFYLCAWSRGNYEQYFGPGTRLTVT.

The genes are TRBV19 and TRBJ2-7, with 7 bases identical to TRBD1. Germline-derived CDR1 and CDR2 are LNHDA and SQIVND (reference sequence). Trimming took 3 bases from V and 6 from J; bases not matched to a gene: 2. The CDR3 runs 12 residues. The CDR3 nucleotides read TGTGCCAGTAGTATGACAGGGATCGAGCAGTACTTC. It codes for CASSMTGIEQYF.